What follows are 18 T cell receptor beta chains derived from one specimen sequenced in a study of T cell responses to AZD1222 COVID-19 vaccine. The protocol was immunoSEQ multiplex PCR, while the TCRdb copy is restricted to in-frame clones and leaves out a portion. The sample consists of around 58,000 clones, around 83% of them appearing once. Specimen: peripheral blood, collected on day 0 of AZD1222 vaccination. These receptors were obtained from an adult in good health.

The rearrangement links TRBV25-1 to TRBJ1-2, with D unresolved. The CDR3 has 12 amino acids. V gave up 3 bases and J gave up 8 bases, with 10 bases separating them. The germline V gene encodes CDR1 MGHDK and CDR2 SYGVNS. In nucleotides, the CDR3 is TGTGCCAGCAGTGAGGCGCTCAGAGGCTACACCTTC. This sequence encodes CASSEALRGYTF.

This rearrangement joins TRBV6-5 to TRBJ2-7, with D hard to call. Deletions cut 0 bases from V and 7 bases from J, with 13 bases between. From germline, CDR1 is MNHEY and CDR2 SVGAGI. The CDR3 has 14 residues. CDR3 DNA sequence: TGTGCCAGCAGTTACTCATACTCCTCTAGAGAGCAGTACTTC. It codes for CASSYSYSSREQYF.

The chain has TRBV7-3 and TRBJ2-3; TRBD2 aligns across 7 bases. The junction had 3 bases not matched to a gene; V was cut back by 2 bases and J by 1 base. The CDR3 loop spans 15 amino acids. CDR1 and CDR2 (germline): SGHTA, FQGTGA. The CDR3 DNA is TGTGCCAGCAGCTTAGGGCTAGCGGGCACAGATACGCAGTATTTT. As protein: CASSLGLAGTDTQYF.

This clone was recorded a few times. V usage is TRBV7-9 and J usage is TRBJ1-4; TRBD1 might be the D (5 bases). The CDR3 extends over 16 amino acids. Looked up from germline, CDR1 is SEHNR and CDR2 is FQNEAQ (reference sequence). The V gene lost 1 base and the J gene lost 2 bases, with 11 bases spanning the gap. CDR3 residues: CASSLEGAGTNEKLFF. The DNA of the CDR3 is TGTGCCAGCAGCTTAGAAGGGGCGGGGACTAATGAAAAACTGTTTTTT.

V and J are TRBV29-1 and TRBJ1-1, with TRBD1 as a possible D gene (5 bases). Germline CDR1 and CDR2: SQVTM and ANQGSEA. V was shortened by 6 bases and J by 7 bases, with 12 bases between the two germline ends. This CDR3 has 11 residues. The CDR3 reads CSVRDGSEAFF. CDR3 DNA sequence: TGCAGCGTCCGGGACGGCAGTGAAGCTTTCTTT.

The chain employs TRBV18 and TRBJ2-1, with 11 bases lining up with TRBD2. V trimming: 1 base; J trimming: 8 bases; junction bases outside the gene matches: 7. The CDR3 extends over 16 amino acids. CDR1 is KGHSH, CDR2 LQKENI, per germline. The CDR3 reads CASSPLAGGPMYEQFF. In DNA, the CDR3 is TGTGCCAGCTCACCACTAGCGGGAGGGCCTATGTATGAGCAGTTCTTC.

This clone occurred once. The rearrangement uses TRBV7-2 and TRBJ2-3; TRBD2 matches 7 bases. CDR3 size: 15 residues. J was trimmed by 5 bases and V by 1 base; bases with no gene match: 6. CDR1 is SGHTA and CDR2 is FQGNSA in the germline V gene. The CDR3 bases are TGTGCCAGCAGCTTAGTGACGGGAGGAGAAGATACGCAGTATTTT. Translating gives CASSLVTGGEDTQYF.

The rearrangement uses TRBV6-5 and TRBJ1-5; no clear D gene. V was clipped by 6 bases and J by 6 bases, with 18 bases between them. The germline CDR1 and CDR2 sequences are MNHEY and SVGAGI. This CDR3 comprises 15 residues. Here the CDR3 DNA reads TGTGCCAGCAGCTTGGACGCGGGGTCAGGTCAGCCCCAGCATTTT. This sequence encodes CASSLDAGSGQPQHF.

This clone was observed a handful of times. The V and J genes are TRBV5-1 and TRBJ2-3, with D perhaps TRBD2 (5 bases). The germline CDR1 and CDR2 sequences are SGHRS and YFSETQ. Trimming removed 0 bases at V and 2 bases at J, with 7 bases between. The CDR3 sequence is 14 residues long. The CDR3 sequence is CASSLGTPTDTQYF. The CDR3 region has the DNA TGCGCCAGCAGCTTGGGGACTCCCACAGATACGCAGTATTTT.

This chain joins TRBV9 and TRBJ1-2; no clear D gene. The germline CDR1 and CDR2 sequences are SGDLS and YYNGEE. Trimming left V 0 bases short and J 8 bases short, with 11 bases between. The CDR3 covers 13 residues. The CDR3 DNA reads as TGTGCCAGCAGCGTAGTTACAGCCTTCGGCTACACCTTC. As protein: CASSVVTAFGYTF.

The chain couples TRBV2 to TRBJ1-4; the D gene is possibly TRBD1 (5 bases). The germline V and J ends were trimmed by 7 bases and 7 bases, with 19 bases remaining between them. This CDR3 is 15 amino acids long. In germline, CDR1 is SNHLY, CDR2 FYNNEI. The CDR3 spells CASTPGPSGSEKLFF. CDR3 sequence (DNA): TGTGCCAGCACCCCAGGGCCTTCAGGAAGTGAAAAACTGTTTTTT. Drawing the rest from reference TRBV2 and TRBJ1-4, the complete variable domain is EPEVTQTPSHQVTQMGQEVILRCVPISNHLYFYWYRQILGQKVEFLVSFYNNEISEKSEIFDDQFSVERPDGSNFTLKIRSTKLEDSAMYFCASTPGPSGSEKLFFGSGTQLSVL.

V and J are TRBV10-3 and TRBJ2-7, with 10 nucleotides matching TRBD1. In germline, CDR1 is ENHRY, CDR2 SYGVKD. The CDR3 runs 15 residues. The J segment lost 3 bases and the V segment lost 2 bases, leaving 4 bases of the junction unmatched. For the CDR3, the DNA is TGTGCCATCAGTGAGGGGGACAGGGGTTTCTACGAGCAGTACGTC. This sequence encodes CAISEGDRGFYEQYV.

The CDR3 DNA follows: TGTGCCAGCAGCTCCAACCGACAGGGGGAGTTCTTC. It yields the protein CASSSNRQGEFF. The rearrangement joins TRBV7-2 to TRBJ2-1; the match to TRBD1 covers 9 bases. This CDR3 comprises 12 residues. CDR1 SGHTA and CDR2 FQGNSA come from the germline V gene. After removal of 4 bases from V and 14 bases from J, the junction contained 6 bases not matched to a gene. The full variable domain, its missing parts supplied by reference TRBV7-2 and TRBJ2-1, is GAGVSQSPSNKVTEKGKDVELRCDPISGHTALYWYRQSLGQGLEFLIYFQGNSAPDKSGLPSDRFSAERTGGSVSTLTIQRTQQEDSAVYLCASSSNRQGEFFGPGTRLTVL.

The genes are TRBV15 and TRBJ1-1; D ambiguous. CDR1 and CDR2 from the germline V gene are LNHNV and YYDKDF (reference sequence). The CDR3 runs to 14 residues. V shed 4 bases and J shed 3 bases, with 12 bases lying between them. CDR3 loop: CATSKALMDTEAFF. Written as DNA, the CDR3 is TGTGCCACCAGCAAGGCACTAATGGACACTGAAGCTTTCTTT.

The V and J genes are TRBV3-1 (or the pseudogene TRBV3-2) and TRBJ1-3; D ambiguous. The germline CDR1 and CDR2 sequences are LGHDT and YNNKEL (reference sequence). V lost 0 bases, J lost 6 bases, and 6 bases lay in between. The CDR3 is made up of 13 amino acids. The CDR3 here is CASSQDPENTIYF. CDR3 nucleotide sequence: TGTGCCAGCAGCCAAGATCCTGAAAACACCATATATTTT.

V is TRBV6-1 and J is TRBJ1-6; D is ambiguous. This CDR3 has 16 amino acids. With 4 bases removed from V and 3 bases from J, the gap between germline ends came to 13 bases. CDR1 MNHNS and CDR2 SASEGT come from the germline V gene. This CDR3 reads CASSAYSNIYNSPLHF. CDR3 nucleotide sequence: TGTGCCAGCAGTGCTTACAGTAATATCTATAATTCACCCCTCCACTTT.

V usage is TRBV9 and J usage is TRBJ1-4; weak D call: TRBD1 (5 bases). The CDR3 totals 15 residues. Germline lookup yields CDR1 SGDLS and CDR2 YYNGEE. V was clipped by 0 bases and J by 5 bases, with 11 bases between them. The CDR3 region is CASSVGDGVNEKLFF. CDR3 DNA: TGTGCCAGCAGCGTAGGGGACGGAGTGAATGAAAAACTGTTTTTT.

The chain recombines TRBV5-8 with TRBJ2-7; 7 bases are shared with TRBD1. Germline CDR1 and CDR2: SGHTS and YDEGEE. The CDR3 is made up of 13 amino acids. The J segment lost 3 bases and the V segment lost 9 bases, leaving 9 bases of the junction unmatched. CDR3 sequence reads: CATNRGEGYEQYF. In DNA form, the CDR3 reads TGTGCCACGAACAGGGGAGAGGGCTACGAGCAGTACTTC.